The next 12 T cell receptor beta chains were all read from a single sample in a study of blood T cells in healthy people across ages. Sample-barcoded 5' priming and a J-beta primer mix drove a second PCR of about 6 to 12 cycles. MiXCR, applied by TCRdb to the 5' RACE reads, yields one record per CDR3 protein. The sample has about 800,000 distinct CDR3 sequences, about 46% seen once. The sequencing input was blood. Receptor source: an older man in good health.

V and J are TRBV10-1 and TRBJ2-5, with D tentatively TRBD1 (6 bases). The CDR3 runs 15 residues. Trimming cost V 0 bases and J 2 bases, with 10 bases left between them. The germline gives CDR1 WNHNN, CDR2 SYGVQD (reference sequence). In DNA form, the CDR3 reads TGCGCCAGCAGTGAGTCGACGACAGGTCAAGAGACCCAGTACTTC. Its protein product is CASSESTTGQETQYF.

This chain joins TRBV7-2 and TRBJ2-5; 7 bases match TRBD1. This CDR3 has 13 amino acids. V dropped 5 bases and J dropped 9; count of bases not matched to a gene: 9. Germline lookup yields CDR1 SGHTA and CDR2 FQGNSA. The CDR3 loop reads CASSPSPTGAQYF. Here the CDR3 DNA reads TGTGCCAGCAGCCCCAGCCCCACAGGGGCCCAGTACTTC.

The chain carries TRBV5-5 and TRBJ2-1, with 10 bases aligning to TRBD2. Losses at the gene ends were 0 bases for V and 0 bases for J; bases not matched to a gene: 6. The CDR3 sequence is 18 residues long. From germline, CDR1 is SGHKS and CDR2 YYEKEE (reference sequence). The CDR3 spells CASSLALAGDPSYNEQFF. CDR3 nucleotide sequence: TGTGCCAGCAGCTTGGCTCTAGCGGGAGACCCCTCCTACAATGAGCAGTTCTTC.

This clonotype was recorded at least ten times. The V gene is TRBV18, the J gene TRBJ2-1; 9 bases map to TRBD2. The better agreement between TRBJ2-7 and the DNA end casts doubt on the J call. The germline V gene has CDR1 KGHSH and CDR2 LQKENI. The CDR3 sequence is 18 residues long. CDR3 in DNA: TGTGCCAGCTCACCTCAGATTAGCGGGAGCGACTCCTACAATGAGCAGTACTTC. Amino acids: CASSPQISGSDSYNEQYF.

Concerning this clonotype itself: The junction differs from germline at one of its ends, possibly a read error. This sequence joins TRBV3-1 and TRBJ2-5; D gene unclear. This CDR3 has 17 residues. Looked up from germline, CDR1 is LGHDT and CDR2 is YNNKEL (reference sequence). The CDR3 region has the DNA TGTGCCAACAGCCATCGGGCTGATGTTTGGGACCAAGAGACCCAGTACTTC. Encoded protein: CANSHRADVWDQETQYF.

This clonotype was detected a few times. This sequence joins TRBV30 and TRBJ2-1; TRBD2 aligns across 14 bases. Germline assignment: CDR1 GTSNPN and CDR2 SVGIG (reference sequence). The CDR3 contains 15 residues. The V segment lost 3 bases and the J segment 9 bases; nucleotides outside the gene matches: 7. In DNA form, the CDR3 reads TGTGCCTGGAGCGACGGGACTAGCGGGAGCGGTGAGCAGTTCTTC. Its translation: CAWSDGTSGSGEQFF.

The table lists this clonotype with a few counts. The chain is built from TRBV5-1 and TRBJ2-5; 15 bases fit TRBD2. Germline V gene lookup returns CDR1 SGHRS and CDR2 YFSETQ. J gave up 11 bases and V 4 bases, and 12 bases lay outside the gene matches. This CDR3 is 16 amino acids long. DNA for the CDR3: TGCGCCAGCAGCCCTGGACTAGCGGGAGGGCCAGTTGAGCAGTACTTC. This gives the protein CASSPGLAGGPVEQYF.

V usage is TRBV7-2 and J usage is TRBJ2-5; possibly TRBD1 for D (6 bases). Germline CDR1 and CDR2: SGHTA and FQGNSA. V was shortened by 5 bases and J by 13 bases, with 17 bases between the two germline ends. The CDR3 has 12 residues. The CDR3 spells CASSPPWDKLYF. The CDR3 DNA follows: TGTGCCAGCAGCCCCCCATGGGACAAACTGTACTTC. Using reference TRBV7-2 and TRBJ2-5 for the parts outside the CDR3, the full variable domain is GAGVSQSPSNKVTEKGKDVELRCDPISGHTALYWYRQSLGQGLEFLIYFQGNSAPDKSGLPSDRFSAERTGGSVSTLTIQRTQQEDSAVYLCASSPPWDKLYFGPGTRLLVL.

CDR3 DNA: TGTGCCAGCAGCGCCCAGGGGTGGGGCTACGAGCAGTACTTC. Protein: CASSAQGWGYEQYF. The rearrangement links TRBV7-2 to TRBJ2-7; possibly TRBD1 for D (6 bases). The CDR3 length is 14 residues. Germline V gene lookup returns CDR1 SGHTA and CDR2 FQGNSA. Trimming stripped 5 bases from V and 3 bases from J, with 14 bases between.

The table lists this clonotype with many counts. V usage is TRBV12-3 or TRBV12-4 and J usage is TRBJ2-5, with D unresolved. CDR3 size: 13 residues. The ends were cut back, 7 bases at V and 4 bases at J, with 13 bases in the middle. Here the CDR3 DNA reads TGTGCCAGCACCTTTAGGTGGAGAGAGACCCAGTACTTC. Amino acid sequence: CASTFRWRETQYF.

This clonotype has more than one count but fewer than ten. The CDR3 is CSARTQDRGYEQFF. The CDR3 DNA reads as TGCAGTGCTAGAACACAGGACAGGGGGTATGAGCAGTTCTTC. V and J are TRBV20-1 and TRBJ2-1; 10 positions match TRBD1. The J segment lost 8 bases and the V segment lost 2 bases, leaving 6 bases of the junction unmatched. The germline CDR1 and CDR2 sequences are DFQATT and SNEGSKA (reference sequence). CDR3 length equals 14 residues.

V is TRBV14 and J is TRBJ2-2, with unresolved D. There are 16 residues in the CDR3. V was clipped by 5 bases and J by 5 bases, with 18 bases between them. Per germline, CDR1 SGHDN and CDR2 FVKESK. This CDR3 reads CASSSTTLPVTGELFF. The CDR3 nucleotides read TGTGCCAGCAGCTCAACAACCCTACCAGTGACCGGGGAGCTGTTTTTT.